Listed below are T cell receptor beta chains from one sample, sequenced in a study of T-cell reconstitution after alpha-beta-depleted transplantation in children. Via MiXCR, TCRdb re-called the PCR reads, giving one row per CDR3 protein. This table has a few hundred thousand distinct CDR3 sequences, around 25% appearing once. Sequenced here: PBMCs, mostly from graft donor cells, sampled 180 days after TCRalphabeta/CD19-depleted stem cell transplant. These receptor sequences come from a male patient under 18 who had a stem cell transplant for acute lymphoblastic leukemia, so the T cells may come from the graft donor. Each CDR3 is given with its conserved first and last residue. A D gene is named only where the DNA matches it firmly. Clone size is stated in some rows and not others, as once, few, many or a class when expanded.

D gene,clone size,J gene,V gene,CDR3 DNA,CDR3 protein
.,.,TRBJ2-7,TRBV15,TGTGCCACCAGCAGAGCCACAGGGCCCTACGAGCAGTACTTC,CATSRATGPYEQYF
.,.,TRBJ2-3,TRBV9,TGTGCCAGCAGCCCGTACAGGGTTGGGAGGGATACGCAGTATTTT,CASSPYRVGRDTQYF
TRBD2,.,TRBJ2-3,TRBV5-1,TGCGCCAGCAGCAAGGGACTACCCACAGATACGCAGTATTTT,CASSKGLPTDTQYF
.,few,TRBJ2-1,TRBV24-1,TGTGCCACCAGTGATTTGCGTGGGAGGTACAATGAGCAGTTCTTC,CATSDLRGRYNEQFF
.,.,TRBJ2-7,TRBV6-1,TGTGCCAGCAGCTGGGGGGAGTCCTACGAGCAGTACTTC,CASSWGESYEQYF
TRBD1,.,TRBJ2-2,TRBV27,TGTGCCAGCAGTTTATACCCCGGGACAGGCAGAACCGGGGAGCTGTTTTTT,CASSLYPGTGRTGELFF
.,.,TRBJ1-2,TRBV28,TGTGCCAGCAGTTGGGGGCGAGCTAACTATGGCTACACCTTC,CASSWGRANYGYTF
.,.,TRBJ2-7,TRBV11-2,TGTGCCAGCTCATCGACCAACTCCTACGAGCAGTACTTC,CASSSTNSYEQYF
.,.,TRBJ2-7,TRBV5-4,TGTGCCAGCAGCTTGGTAGGGGCATTGTGGGAGCCCGTCGGCGAGCAGTACTTC,CASSLVGALWEPVGEQYF
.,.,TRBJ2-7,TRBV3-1,TGTGCCAGCAGCCAAGATATTCCCTACGAGCAGTACTTC,CASSQDIPYEQYF
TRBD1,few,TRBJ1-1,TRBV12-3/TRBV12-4,TGTGCCAGCAGTTCGGACAGGGGGCGCGGGATGAACACTGAAGCTTTCTTT,CASSSDRGRGMNTEAFF
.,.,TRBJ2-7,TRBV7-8,TGTGCCAGCAGCTTAGGTCGCGGAGGTCGGGCTAGGGAGCAGTACTTC,CASSLGRGGRAREQYF
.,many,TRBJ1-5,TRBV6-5,TGTGCCAGCAGCAACTCGGACTATAGCAATCAGCCCCAGCATTTT,CASSNSDYSNQPQHF
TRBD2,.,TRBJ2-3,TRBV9,TGTGCCAGCAGCGTAACGGGAGGGCCGTTCTCTAGCACAGATACGCAGTATTTT,CASSVTGGPFSSTDTQYF
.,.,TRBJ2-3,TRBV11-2,TGTGCCAGCAGCTTCGGGGAGCTCGATACGCAGTATTTT,CASSFGELDTQYF
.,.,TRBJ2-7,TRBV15,TGTGCCACCAGCAGACAGGGGTTCGACGAGCAGTACTTC,CATSRQGFDEQYF
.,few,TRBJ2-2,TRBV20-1,TGCAGTGCTGTACCCCCTCTAGGGTTTCTGAACACCGGGGAGCTGTTTTTT,CSAVPPLGFLNTGELFF
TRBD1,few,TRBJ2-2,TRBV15,TGTGCCACCAGCAGGATCAGGGGGCGGGCCCGGAACACCGGGGAGCTGTTTTTT,CATSRIRGRARNTGELFF
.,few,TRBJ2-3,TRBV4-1,TGCGCCAGCAGCCAGTCGGACAGAAGCACAGATACGCAGTATTTT,CASSQSDRSTDTQYF
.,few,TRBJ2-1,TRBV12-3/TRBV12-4,TGTGCCAGCACAGACCTGAGGCTACCTGAGCAGTTCTTC,CASTDLRLPEQFF
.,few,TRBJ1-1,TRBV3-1,TGTGCCAGCAGCCAGACGGACAGACACACTGAAGCTTTCTTT,CASSQTDRHTEAFF
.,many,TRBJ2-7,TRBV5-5,TGTGCCAGCAGCTTTGCACAGGGCTCCTACGAGCAGTACTTC,CASSFAQGSYEQYF
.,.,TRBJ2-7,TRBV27,TGTGCCAGCGGGTATACCTCCTCCTACGAGCAGTACTTC,CASGYTSSYEQYF
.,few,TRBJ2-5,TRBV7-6,TGTGCCAGCAGCTTATATATGAGGGGAGCGGAGACCCAGTACTTC,CASSLYMRGAETQYF
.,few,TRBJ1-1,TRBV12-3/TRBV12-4,TGTGCCAGCAGTTTCGGGGAGGGGAACACTGAAGCTTTCTTT,CASSFGEGNTEAFF
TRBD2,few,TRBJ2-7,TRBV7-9,TGTGCCAGCAGCCAGGGACTAGCGCTTTACGAGCAGTACTTC,CASSQGLALYEQYF
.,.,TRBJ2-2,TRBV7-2,TGTGCCAGCAGCTTAAATAGAGACACCGGGGAGCTGTTTTTT,CASSLNRDTGELFF